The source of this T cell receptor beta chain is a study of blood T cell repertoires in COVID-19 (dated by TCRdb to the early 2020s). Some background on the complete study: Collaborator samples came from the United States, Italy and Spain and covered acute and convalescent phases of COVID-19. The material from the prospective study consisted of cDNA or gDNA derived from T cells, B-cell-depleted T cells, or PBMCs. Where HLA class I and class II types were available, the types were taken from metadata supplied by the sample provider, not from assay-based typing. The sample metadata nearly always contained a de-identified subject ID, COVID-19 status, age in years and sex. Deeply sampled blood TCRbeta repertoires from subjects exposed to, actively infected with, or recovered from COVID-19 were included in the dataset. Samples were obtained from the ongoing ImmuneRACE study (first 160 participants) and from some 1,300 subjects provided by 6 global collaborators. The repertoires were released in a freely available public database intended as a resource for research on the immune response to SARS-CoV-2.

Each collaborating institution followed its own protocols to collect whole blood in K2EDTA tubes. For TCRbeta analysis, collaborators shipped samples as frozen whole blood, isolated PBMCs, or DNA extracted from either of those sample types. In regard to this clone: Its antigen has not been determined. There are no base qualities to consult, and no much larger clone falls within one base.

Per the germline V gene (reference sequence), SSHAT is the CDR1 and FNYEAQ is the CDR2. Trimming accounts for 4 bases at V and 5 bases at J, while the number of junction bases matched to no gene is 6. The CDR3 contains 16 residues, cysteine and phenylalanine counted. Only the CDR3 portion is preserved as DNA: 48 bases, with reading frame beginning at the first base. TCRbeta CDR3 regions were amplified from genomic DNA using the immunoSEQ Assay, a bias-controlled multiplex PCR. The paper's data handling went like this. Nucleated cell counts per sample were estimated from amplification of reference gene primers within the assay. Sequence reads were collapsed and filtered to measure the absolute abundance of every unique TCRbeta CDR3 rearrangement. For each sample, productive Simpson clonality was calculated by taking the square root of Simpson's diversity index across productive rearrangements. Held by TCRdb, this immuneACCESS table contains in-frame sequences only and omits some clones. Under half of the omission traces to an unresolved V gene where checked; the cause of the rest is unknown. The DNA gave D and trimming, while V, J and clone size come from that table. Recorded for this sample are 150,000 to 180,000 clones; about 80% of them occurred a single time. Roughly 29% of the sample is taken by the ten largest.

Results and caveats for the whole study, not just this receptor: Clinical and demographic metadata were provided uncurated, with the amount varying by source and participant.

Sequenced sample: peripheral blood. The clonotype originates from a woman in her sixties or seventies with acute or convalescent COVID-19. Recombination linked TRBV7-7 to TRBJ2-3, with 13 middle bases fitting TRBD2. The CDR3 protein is CASSSGLAGAGDTQYF. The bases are TGTGCCAGCAGCTCCGGACTAGCGGGGGCCGGAGATACGCAGTATTTT. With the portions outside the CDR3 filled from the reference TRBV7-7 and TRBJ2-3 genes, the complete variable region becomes GAGVSQSPRYKVTKRGQDVTLRCDPISSHATLYWYQQALGQGPEFLTYFNYEAQPDKSGLPSDRFSAERPEGSISTLTIQRTEQRDSAMYRCASSSGLAGAGDTQYFGPGTRLTVL.